This T cell receptor beta chain was captured in a study of cytomegalovirus exposure and HLA in healthy donors. Overall study findings and caveats: A cluster of highly shared sequence variants was likely a sequencing artifact. Per a later analysis, 16,951 TCR beta sequences showed association with HLA alleles at 0.05 false discovery rate.

With 60 Vbeta and 13 Jbeta primers, the PCR was carried out. The method was immunoSEQ multiplex PCR; TCRdb's version includes in-frame clones alone and lacks a portion of them. The table has approximately 150,000 clones, 60% to 85% seen once; the top ten hold around 1.5%. Trimming took off 5 bases at V and 1 base at J, with 11 bases between the two ends. This CDR3 region has 14 residues. Germline V lookup: CDR1 MGHDK, CDR2 SYGVNS. Turning to this clone: Its antigen remains unidentified.

Sequencing was performed on PBMCs. The TCR sequence derives from a young woman in good health and CMV-seronegative. This chain uses TRBV25-1 with TRBJ1-1; D perhaps matches TRBD1 (5 bases). The DNA of the CDR3 is TGTGCCAGCAGTAGACCCGGGGGGAACACTGAAGCTTTCTTT. The encoded protein is CASSRPGGNTEAFF.